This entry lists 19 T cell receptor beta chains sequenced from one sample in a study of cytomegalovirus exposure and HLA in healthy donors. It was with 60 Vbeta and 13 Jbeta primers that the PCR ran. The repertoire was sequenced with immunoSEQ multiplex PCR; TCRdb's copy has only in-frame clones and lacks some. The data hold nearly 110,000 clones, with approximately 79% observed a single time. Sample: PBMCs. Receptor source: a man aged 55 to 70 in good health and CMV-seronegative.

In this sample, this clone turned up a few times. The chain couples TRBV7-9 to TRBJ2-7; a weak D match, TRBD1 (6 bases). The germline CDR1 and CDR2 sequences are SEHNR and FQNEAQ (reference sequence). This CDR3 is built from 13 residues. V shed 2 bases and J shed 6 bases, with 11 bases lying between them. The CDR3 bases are TGTGCCAGCAGCTTACTTGGGGGCGGCGAGCAGTACGTC. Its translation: CASSLLGGGEQYV.

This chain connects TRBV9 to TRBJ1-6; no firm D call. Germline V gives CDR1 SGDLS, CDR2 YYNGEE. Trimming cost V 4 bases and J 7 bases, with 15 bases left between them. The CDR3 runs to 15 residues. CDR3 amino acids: CASSLRPGVNSPLHF. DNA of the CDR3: TGTGCCAGCAGCCTCAGACCGGGAGTAAATTCACCCCTCCACTTT.

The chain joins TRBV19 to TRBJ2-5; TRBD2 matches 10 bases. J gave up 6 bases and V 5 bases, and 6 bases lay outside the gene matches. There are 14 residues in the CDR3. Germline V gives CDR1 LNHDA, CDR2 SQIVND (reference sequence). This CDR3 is CASSSSGGVKTQYF. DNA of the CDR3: TGTGCCAGTAGTTCTAGCGGGGGTGTGAAGACCCAGTACTTC.

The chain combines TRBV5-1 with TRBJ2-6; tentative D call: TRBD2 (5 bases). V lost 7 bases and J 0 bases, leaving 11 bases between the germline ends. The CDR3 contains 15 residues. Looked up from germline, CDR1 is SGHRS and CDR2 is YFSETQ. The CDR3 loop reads CASSERGSGANVLTF. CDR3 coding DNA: TGCGCCAGCTCCGAACGGGGCTCTGGGGCCAACGTCCTGACTTTC.

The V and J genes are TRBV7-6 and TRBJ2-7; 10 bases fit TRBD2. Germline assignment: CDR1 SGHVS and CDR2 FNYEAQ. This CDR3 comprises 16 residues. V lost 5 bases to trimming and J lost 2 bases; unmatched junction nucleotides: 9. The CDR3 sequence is CASSLQVAGGTYEQYF. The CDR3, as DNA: TGTGCCAGCAGCCTACAAGTAGCGGGGGGTACCTACGAGCAGTACTTC.

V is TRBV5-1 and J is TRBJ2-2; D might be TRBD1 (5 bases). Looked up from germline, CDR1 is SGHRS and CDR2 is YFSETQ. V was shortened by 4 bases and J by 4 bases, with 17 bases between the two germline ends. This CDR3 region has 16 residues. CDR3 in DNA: TGCGCCAGCAGCACAGCACGACAGCCGGGCACCGGGGAGCTGTTTTTT. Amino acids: CASSTARQPGTGELFF.

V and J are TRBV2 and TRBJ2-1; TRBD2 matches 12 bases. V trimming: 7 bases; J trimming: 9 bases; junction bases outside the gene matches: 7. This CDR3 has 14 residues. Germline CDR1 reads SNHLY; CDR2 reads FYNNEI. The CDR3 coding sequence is TGTGCCAGCAACAGACTAGCGGGGGTTATTGAGCAGTTCTTC. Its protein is CASNRLAGVIEQFF.

The CDR3 nucleotides read TGTGCCAGCACTGAAAGATACAAGGCGGGGTACACCTACGAGCAGTACGTC. It translates to CASTERYKAGYTYEQYV. The rearrangement joins TRBV25-1 to TRBJ2-7; possible D gene TRBD2, 6 bases. Germline V gene lookup returns CDR1 MGHDK and CDR2 SYGVNS. The CDR3 length is 17 residues.

For the CDR3, the DNA is TGTGCCAGCAAGCGGGGGGGGGATCTGGGCTACACCTTC. Amino acid sequence: CASKRGGDLGYTF. The chain employs TRBV2 and TRBJ1-2, with D possibly TRBD1 on 5 matching bases. Trimming pared 7 bases from V and 8 bases from J, leaving 17 bases between. Germline CDR1 SNHLY, CDR2 FYNNEI. The CDR3 totals 13 residues.

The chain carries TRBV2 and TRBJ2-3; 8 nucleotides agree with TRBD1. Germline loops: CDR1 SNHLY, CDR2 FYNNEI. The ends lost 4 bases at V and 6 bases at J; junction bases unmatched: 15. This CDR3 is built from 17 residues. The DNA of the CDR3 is TGTGCCAGCAGTGGGGGGCTCAGGGGGCCTCGTTCGGATACGCAGTATTTT. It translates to CASSGGLRGPRSDTQYF.

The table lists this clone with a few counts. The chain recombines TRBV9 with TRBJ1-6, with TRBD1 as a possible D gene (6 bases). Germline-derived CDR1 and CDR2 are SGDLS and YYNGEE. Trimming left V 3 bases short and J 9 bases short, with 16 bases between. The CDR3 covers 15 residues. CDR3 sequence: CASSASGERGSPLHF. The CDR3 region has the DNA TGTGCCAGCAGCGCCTCAGGGGAACGGGGTTCACCCCTCCACTTT.

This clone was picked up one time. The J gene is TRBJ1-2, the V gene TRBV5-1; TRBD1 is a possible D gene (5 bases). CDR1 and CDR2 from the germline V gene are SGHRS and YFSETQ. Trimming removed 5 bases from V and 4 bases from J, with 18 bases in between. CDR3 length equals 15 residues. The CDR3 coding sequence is TGCGCCAGCAGAGACACGAGTGAAAGGGGCTATGGCTACACCTTC. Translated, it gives CASRDTSERGYGYTF.

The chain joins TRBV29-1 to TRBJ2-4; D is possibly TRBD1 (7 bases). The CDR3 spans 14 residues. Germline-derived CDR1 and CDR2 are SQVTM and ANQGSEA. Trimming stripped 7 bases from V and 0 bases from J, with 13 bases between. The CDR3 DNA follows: TGCAGCGCCCGACAGGGACTAGCCAAAAACATTCAGTACTTC. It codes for CSARQGLAKNIQYF.

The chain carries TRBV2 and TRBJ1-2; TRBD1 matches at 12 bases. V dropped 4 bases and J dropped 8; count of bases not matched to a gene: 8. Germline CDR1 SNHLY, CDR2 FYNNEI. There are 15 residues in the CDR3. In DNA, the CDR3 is TGTGCCAGCAGTGTTACGGGACAGGGGGCGGGGGGCTACACCTTC. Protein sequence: CASSVTGQGAGGYTF. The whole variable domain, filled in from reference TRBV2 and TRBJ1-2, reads EPEVTQTPSHQVTQMGQEVILRCVPISNHLYFYWYRQILGQKVEFLVSFYNNEISEKSEIFDDQFSVERPDGSNFTLKIRSTKLEDSAMYFCASSVTGQGAGGYTFGSGTRLTVV.

CDR3 sequence: CASRHPTGANTGELFF. The CDR3 nucleotides are TGTGCCAGCAGACACCCGACCGGAGCGAACACCGGGGAGCTGTTTTTT. The V and J genes are TRBV28 and TRBJ2-2; no clear D. CDR3 length equals 16 residues. V was pared by 6 bases and J by 0 bases, with 14 bases between. Per germline, CDR1 MDHEN and CDR2 SYDVKM.

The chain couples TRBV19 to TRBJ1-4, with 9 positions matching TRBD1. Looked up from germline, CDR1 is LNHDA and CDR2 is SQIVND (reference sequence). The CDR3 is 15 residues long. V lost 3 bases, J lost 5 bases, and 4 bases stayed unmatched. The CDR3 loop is CASSMDRGTNEKLFF. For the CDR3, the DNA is TGTGCCAGTAGTATGGACAGGGGCACCAATGAAAAACTGTTTTTT.

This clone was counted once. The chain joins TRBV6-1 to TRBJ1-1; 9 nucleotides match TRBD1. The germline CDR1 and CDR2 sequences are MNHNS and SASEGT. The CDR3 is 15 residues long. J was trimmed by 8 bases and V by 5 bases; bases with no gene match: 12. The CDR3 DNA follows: TGTGCCAGCAGTAAGGGACAGGGCTCCAAAGGGGAAGCTTTCTTT. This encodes CASSKGQGSKGEAFF.

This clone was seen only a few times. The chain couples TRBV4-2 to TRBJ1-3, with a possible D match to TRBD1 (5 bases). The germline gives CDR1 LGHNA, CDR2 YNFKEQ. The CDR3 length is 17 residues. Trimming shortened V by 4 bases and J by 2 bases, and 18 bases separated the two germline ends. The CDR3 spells CASSPWTSEVAGNTIYF. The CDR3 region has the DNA TGTGCCAGCAGCCCTTGGACAAGCGAAGTGGCTGGAAACACCATATATTTT.

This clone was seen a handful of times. CDR3 loop: CASSGFGGGFDTEAFF. CDR3 coding DNA: TGTGCCAGCAGCGGGTTCGGGGGAGGGTTTGACACTGAAGCTTTCTTT. The V gene is TRBV5-5, the J gene TRBJ1-1; perhaps TRBD1 as D (5 bases). Germline loops: CDR1 SGHKS, CDR2 YYEKEE (reference sequence). Trimming removed 4 bases at V and 3 bases at J, with 19 bases between. The CDR3 has 16 amino acids. The complete variable domain, with remaining parts taken from reference TRBV5-5 and TRBJ1-1, reads DAGVTQSPTHLIKTRGQQVTLRCSPISGHKSVSWYQQVLGQGPQFIFQYYEKEERGRGNFPDRFSARQFPNYSSELNVNALLLGDSALYLCASSGFGGGFDTEAFFGQGTRLTVV.